This passage covers 27 T cell receptor beta chains from one sample sequenced in a study of cytomegalovirus exposure and HLA in healthy donors. The PCR made use of 60 Vbeta and 13 Jbeta primers. The protocol was immunoSEQ multiplex PCR, while the TCRdb copy is restricted to in-frame clones and leaves out a portion. The sample holds about 100,000 clones, more than 70% seen once. The sequenced sample consisted of PBMCs. The origin of the receptors is a man between 18 and 29 years old in good health and CMV-seronegative.

This chain connects TRBV19 to TRBJ2-2; D is perhaps TRBD1 (5 bases). V gave up 3 bases and J gave up 0 bases, with 8 bases separating them. CDR3 length: 15 amino acids. Germline values: CDR1 LNHDA, CDR2 SQIVND (reference sequence). CDR3 nucleotide sequence: TGTGCCAGTAGTATGCGACAGCCGAACACCGGGGAGCTGTTTTTT. Protein: CASSMRQPNTGELFF.

V and J are TRBV7-6 and TRBJ2-7; 9 nucleotides agree with TRBD1. J was trimmed by 7 bases and V by 2 bases; bases with no gene match: 12. Looked up from germline, CDR1 is SGHVS and CDR2 is FNYEAQ. CDR3 size: 16 residues. The chain's CDR3 is CASSLPPGGTGREQYF. CDR3 DNA sequence: TGTGCCAGCAGCTTACCCCCCGGGGGGACAGGGAGGGAGCAGTACTTC.

The rearrangement uses TRBV7-9 and TRBJ2-1; 11 bases match TRBD1. From germline, CDR1 is SEHNR and CDR2 FQNEAQ (reference sequence). With 3 bases clipped from V and 14 bases from J, the junction kept 0 bases outside the gene matches. There are 11 residues in the CDR3. CDR3 region: CASSLGQGEFF. In DNA, the CDR3 is TGTGCCAGCAGCTTGGGACAGGGGGAGTTCTTC.

This CDR3 is CASSDRGRGVTDTQYF. The CDR3 bases are TGTGCCAGCAGTGACCGGGGAAGAGGTGTCACAGATACGCAGTATTTT. The chain is built from TRBV2 and TRBJ2-3; the D gene is possibly TRBD2 (5 bases). V shed 3 bases and J shed 2 bases, with 15 bases lying between them. The CDR3 covers 16 residues. The V gene's germline CDR1 is SNHLY and CDR2 FYNNEI.

This chain joins TRBV5-1 and TRBJ2-1; D remains ambiguous. CDR3 length: 14 residues. Germline V gives CDR1 SGHRS, CDR2 YFSETQ. V was cut by 0 bases and J by 8 bases, with 12 bases left in between. In nucleotides, the CDR3 is TGCGCCAGCAGCTTGGGTGGTTATAGAGATGAGCAGTTCTTC. This codes for CASSLGGYRDEQFF.

The rearrangement links TRBV7-2 to TRBJ2-7; D unresolved. Trimming removed 4 bases at V and 4 bases at J, with 11 bases between. CDR3 length: 13 amino acids. From germline, CDR1 is SGHTA and CDR2 FQGNSA. Written as DNA, the CDR3 is TGTGCCAGCAGCTCCACTTCAGGATACGAGCAGTACTTC. Translation: CASSSTSGYEQYF. The full variable domain, its missing parts supplied by reference TRBV7-2 and TRBJ2-7, is GAGVSQSPSNKVTEKGKDVELRCDPISGHTALYWYRQSLGQGLEFLIYFQGNSAPDKSGLPSDRFSAERTGGSVSTLTIQRTQQEDSAVYLCASSSTSGYEQYFGPGTRLTVT.

This clone has more than one count but fewer than ten. This chain links TRBV5-1 with TRBJ1-1, with D tentatively TRBD1 (5 bases). CDR3 length: 14 amino acids. Germline values: CDR1 SGHRS, CDR2 YFSETQ. Trimming removed 4 bases at V and 0 bases at J, with 10 bases between. Written as DNA, the CDR3 is TGCGCCAGCAGCCCGACAGACATGAACACTGAAGCTTTCTTT. It translates to CASSPTDMNTEAFF.

The chain uses TRBV4-1 and TRBJ2-5, with 8 nucleotides matching TRBD1. The J call may be faulty, since TRBJ2-7 better matches the DNA end. The CDR3 sequence is 13 residues long. Germline values: CDR1 MGHRA, CDR2 YSYEKL. In nucleotides, the CDR3 is TGCGCCAGCAGGGGGACAGGCTCCTACGAGCAGTACTTC. Its protein is CASRGTGSYEQYF.

The chain is built from TRBV5-4 and TRBJ2-7, with TRBD1 matching 9 bases. Per the germline V gene, CDR1 is SGHNT and CDR2 is YYREEE (reference sequence). CDR3 length: 15 residues. Trimming cost V 4 bases and J 5 bases; bases outside gene matches: 10. The CDR3 reads CASSPTRTGVNEQYF. The DNA for the CDR3 is TGTGCCAGCAGCCCTACCCGGACAGGGGTCAACGAGCAGTACTTC.

V and J are TRBV6-5 and TRBJ1-2; TRBD1 matches at 9 bases. Trimming took 5 bases from V and 8 from J; bases not matched to a gene: 12. This CDR3 region has 15 residues. Germline V gene lookup returns CDR1 MNHEY and CDR2 SVGAGI. CDR3 sequence: CASSPSGQGGRGYTF. CDR3 nucleotide sequence: TGTGCCAGCAGTCCATCGGGACAGGGAGGTCGAGGCTACACCTTC.

The rearrangement uses TRBV7-6 and TRBJ2-3, with 7 bases identical to TRBD2. Per the germline V gene, CDR1 is SGHVS and CDR2 is FNYEAQ. CDR3 length: 15 residues. V was pared by 7 bases and J by 0 bases, with 7 bases of the junction left unmatched. This CDR3 reads CASTQSGASTDTQYF. The CDR3, as DNA: TGTGCCAGCACCCAGAGCGGGGCTAGCACAGATACGCAGTATTTT.

V usage is TRBV7-8 and J usage is TRBJ2-7; TRBD1 agrees at 7 bases. Germline V lookup: CDR1 SGHVS, CDR2 FQNEAQ. Trimming took 1 base from V and 4 from J; bases not matched to a gene: 4. The CDR3 sequence is 14 residues long. CDR3 amino acids: CASSLGDRVYEQYF. CDR3 coding DNA: TGTGCCAGCAGCTTAGGGGACAGAGTATACGAGCAGTACTTC.

The count of this clone is one. This chain links TRBV10-3 with TRBJ2-7; 11 bases match TRBD1. The CDR3 has 15 residues. The V gene's germline CDR1 is ENHRY and CDR2 SYGVKD. V was pared by 5 bases and J by 2 bases, with 5 bases of the junction left unmatched. The CDR3 DNA sequence: TGTGCCATCAGTTCTGAGGGACAGGGGGCCTACGAGCAGTACTTC. Translated: CAISSEGQGAYEQYF.

For this clone: The junction differs from germline at one of its ends, possibly a read error. The rearrangement uses TRBV7-7 and TRBJ2-7, with no clear D. Germline CDR1 and CDR2: SSHAT and FNYEAQ (reference sequence). The CDR3 is 14 residues long. CDR3 nucleotide sequence: TGTGCTAGCACCTCCACCTTTCGGGTCTTCGAGCAGTACTTC. The encoded protein is CASTSTFRVFEQYF.

The chain recombines TRBV6-5 with TRBJ2-2, with D perhaps TRBD2 (5 bases). V was trimmed by 6 bases and J by 1 base, leaving 9 bases between them. The V gene's germline CDR1 is MNHEY and CDR2 SVGAGI. The CDR3 consists of 14 residues. The CDR3 is CASRGDGNTGELFF. CDR3 DNA sequence: TGTGCCAGCAGGGGAGACGGGAACACCGGGGAGCTGTTTTTT.

This clone was observed once. CDR3 coding DNA: TGCGCCAGCCGACAGGGACCTAGCTCCTACGAGCAGTACTTC. This encodes CASRQGPSSYEQYF. The rearrangement uses TRBV5-1 and TRBJ2-7, with 7 bases lining up with TRBD1. The CDR3 consists of 14 residues. With 7 bases clipped from V and 0 bases from J, the junction kept 7 bases outside the gene matches. The V gene's germline CDR1 is SGHRS and CDR2 YFSETQ.

CDR3 in amino acids: CASSRGGEVYYNEQFF. CDR3 nucleotide sequence: TGCGCCAGCAGCCGGGGCGGGGAGGTATACTACAATGAGCAGTTCTTC. The chain combines TRBV5-1 with TRBJ2-1; weak D call: TRBD2 (6 bases). The CDR3 totals 16 residues. Germline lookup yields CDR1 SGHRS and CDR2 YFSETQ. Between the trimmed V and J ends, which lost 4 bases and 3 bases, there was a span of 17 bases. Complete variable domain (other parts from reference TRBV5-1 and TRBJ2-1): KAGVTQTPRYLIKTRGQQVTLSCSPISGHRSVSWYQQTPGQGLQFLFEYFSETQRNKGNFPGRFSGRQFSNSRSEMNVSTLELGDSALYLCASSRGGEVYYNEQFFGPGTRLTVL.

This rearrangement joins TRBV6-5 to TRBJ2-1, with TRBD2 as a possible D gene (9 bases). This CDR3 has 15 amino acids. The germline gives CDR1 MNHEY, CDR2 SVGAGI. V was trimmed by 6 bases and J by 6 bases, leaving 18 bases between them. The CDR3 is CASRGAGGTGNEQFF. CDR3 nucleotides: TGTGCCAGCAGGGGGGCGGGGGGGACAGGCAATGAGCAGTTCTTC.

This clone turned up a few times. For the CDR3, the DNA is TGTGCCAGCAGCTCGTCTGTATCTGGAAACACCATATATTTT. It is translated as CASSSSVSGNTIYF. The chain combines TRBV7-6 with TRBJ1-3; D remains ambiguous. This CDR3 has 14 residues. V was trimmed by 4 bases and J by 1 base, leaving 8 bases between them. Germline V gene data show CDR1 as SGHVS and CDR2 as FNYEAQ.

The chain links TRBV5-4 to TRBJ2-3; TRBD2 matches at 8 bases. Germline loops: CDR1 SGHNT, CDR2 YYREEE (reference sequence). Unmatched junction bases numbered 9, after V lost 5 bases and J lost 1 base. CDR3 length: 16 amino acids. The CDR3 DNA reads TGTGCCAGCAGTATCCCCGGGCGGGAGGGCACAGATACGCAGTATTTT. Protein sequence: CASSIPGREGTDTQYF.

This sequence joins TRBV29-1 and TRBJ2-7, with 7 bases that match TRBD1. Germline V gene data show CDR1 as SQVTM and CDR2 as ANQGSEA. The CDR3 covers 13 residues. V lost 6 bases and J lost 4; bases outside the gene matches: 9. The DNA for the CDR3 is TGCAGCGTCATATCTCAGGGGGATTACGAGCAGTACTTC. This sequence encodes CSVISQGDYEQYF.

V and J are TRBV7-7 and TRBJ2-7; TRBD2 might be the D (5 bases). Trimming cost V 1 base and J 3 bases, with 13 bases left between them. This CDR3 contains 15 residues. The V gene's germline CDR1 is SSHAT and CDR2 FNYEAQ (reference sequence). Written as DNA, the CDR3 is TGTGCCAGCAGCTTAGAAGTCGGACGGGACTACGAGCAGTACTTC. The encoded protein is CASSLEVGRDYEQYF.

The chain links TRBV7-2 to TRBJ1-5; D is uncertain. The CDR3 extends over 15 amino acids. Germline lookup yields CDR1 SGHTA and CDR2 FQGNSA. Trimming cost V 2 bases and J 7 bases, with 15 bases left between them. CDR3 nucleotides: TGTGCCAGCAGCTTAACTTCGGGTCAGCGGCAGCCCCAGCATTTT. It specifies CASSLTSGQRQPQHF.

The chain links TRBV18 to TRBJ1-3; D unclear. CDR1 is KGHSH, CDR2 LQKENI, per germline. This CDR3 is built from 14 residues. V lost 3 bases, J lost 0 bases, and 6 bases lay in between. The CDR3 sequence is CASSPGSSGNTIYF. As DNA, the CDR3 is TGTGCCAGCTCACCGGGCAGCTCTGGAAACACCATATATTTT.

The V and J genes are TRBV6-1 and TRBJ2-7; D might be TRBD1 (6 bases). This CDR3 has 14 residues. V shed 4 bases and J shed 3 bases, with 13 bases lying between them. CDR1 is MNHNS, CDR2 SASEGT, per germline. The CDR3 spells CASSGRTEGYEQYF. In DNA form, the CDR3 reads TGTGCCAGCAGTGGTAGGACAGAGGGCTACGAGCAGTACTTC.

The chain uses TRBV6-6 and TRBJ1-3, with a weak D call TRBD1 (6 bases). The germline V gene encodes CDR1 MNHNY and CDR2 SVGAGI (reference sequence). This CDR3 is 14 amino acids long. Between the trimmed V and J ends, which lost 5 bases and 2 bases, there was a span of 10 bases. The CDR3 is CASSQQGTGNTIYF. The CDR3 nucleotides read TGTGCCAGCAGTCAACAGGGTACTGGAAACACCATATATTTT.

The chain combines TRBV4-3 with TRBJ2-3; 8 bases agree with TRBD2. V lost 1 base to trimming and J lost 6 bases; unmatched junction nucleotides: 12. The CDR3 contains 17 residues. CDR1 and CDR2 from the germline V gene are LGHNA and YSLEER. The CDR3 loop is CASSQGVSGALGDTQYF. The CDR3 coding sequence is TGCGCCAGCAGCCAAGGCGTTAGCGGGGCCCTGGGGGATACGCAGTATTTT.